This TCR beta chain was found in a study of shared clonotypes between healthy human individuals. Deep was the level used in running the assay. Here immunoSEQ multiplex PCR was the method, and the copy in TCRdb shows in-frame clones only, minus some. The table lists 400,000 to 600,000 clones, 95% to 97% of them singletons, with about 0.06% in the top ten. This sequence originates from a woman aged 25-40 years in good health. Source material: naive CD4+ T cells sorted from blood. Regarding subset: CD45RA+ positively selected.

The CDR3: CASSERQGTYNEQFF. The CDR3 DNA reads as TGTGCCAGCAGTGAGCGACAGGGAACCTACAATGAGCAGTTCTTC. V gene TRBV27 combines with J gene TRBJ2-1; TRBD1 agrees at 7 bases. Trimming cost V 5 bases and J 2 bases; bases outside gene matches: 6. In germline, CDR1 is MNHEY, CDR2 SMNVEV (reference sequence). The CDR3 is 15 amino acids.